One T cell receptor (beta chain) is described in this entry. These data belong to a study of blood T cell repertoires in COVID-19. About the research overall: T cells, B-cell-depleted T cells, or PBMCs provided the cDNA or gDNA that served as material.

TCRdb's copy holds only in-frame clones and misses some; the assay was immunoSEQ multiplex PCR. The table lists 470,000 or so clones, roughly 90% of them singletons. Germline V lookup: CDR1 WNHNN, CDR2 SYGVQD (reference sequence). There are 14 residues in the CDR3. The ends lost 2 bases at V and 8 bases at J; junction bases unmatched: 6. This sequence joins TRBV10-1 and TRBJ2-1; the match to TRBD1 covers 7 bases. Source material: peripheral blood. The TCR comes from a woman in her twenties or thirties with acute or convalescent COVID-19. In DNA, the CDR3 is TGCGCCAGCAGTGAGGGGACAGTTCTCGATGAGCAGTTCTTC. Amino acid sequence: CASSEGTVLDEQFF.